This T cell receptor beta chain appears in the sequencing data of a study of metastatic and nonmetastatic thyroid tumors. Study summary: Thyroid patients, malignant and benign, had repertoires compared across blood and tumor or nodule tissue.

CDR1 and CDR2 (germline): SGHRS, YFSETQ. V was shortened by 6 bases and J by 2 bases, with 14 bases between the two germline ends. The length of the CDR3 is 14 residues. The sample holds many counts of this clone. Study processing details: A distant-metastasis classifier for papillary thyroid cancer was built using CDR3 differences across clinicopathological groups. TCRdb reprocessed the PCR reads using MiXCR. The V and J calls, along with clone size, are taken from TCRdb and not from the paper's own processing. The sample comprises some 28,000 clones, roughly 15% of which are singletons, and about 4.4% rests with the top ten. Among the patients, none had received any treatment before thyroid surgery.

This sequence joins TRBV5-1 and TRBJ1-2; a weak D match, TRBD1 (6 bases). The sequencing sample was made of blood. The sequence was collected from a female donor with papillary thyroid cancer or a benign thyroid nodule (not recorded which). Some clones in this sample may be carry-over from other donors' samples. The CDR3 region is CASNQGGTNYGYTF. The CDR3 DNA follows: TGCGCCAGCAATCAAGGGGGTACAAACTATGGCTACACCTTC.